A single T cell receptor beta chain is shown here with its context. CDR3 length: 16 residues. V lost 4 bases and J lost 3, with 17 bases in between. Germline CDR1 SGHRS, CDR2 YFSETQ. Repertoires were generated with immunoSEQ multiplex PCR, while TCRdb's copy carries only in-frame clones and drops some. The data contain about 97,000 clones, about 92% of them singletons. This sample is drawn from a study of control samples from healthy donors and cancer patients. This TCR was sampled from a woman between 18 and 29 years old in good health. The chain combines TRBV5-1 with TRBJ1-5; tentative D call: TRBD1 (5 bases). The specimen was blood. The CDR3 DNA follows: TGCGCCAGCAGCCTGGGGGTGACAGCTAACAATCAGCCCCAGCATTTT. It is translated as CASSLGVTANNQPQHF.